This TCR beta chain was captured in a study of blood T cell repertoires in COVID-19. Study as a whole: Sample material is recorded as cDNA or gDNA derived from T cells, B-cell-depleted T cells, or PBMCs.

The assay was immunoSEQ multiplex PCR, and TCRdb's table has in-frame clones only and misses some. The sample consists of approximately 110,000 clones, 80% to 85% of them appearing once. This CDR3 has 14 residues. Deletions cut 0 bases from V and 8 bases from J, with 11 bases between. The germline CDR1 and CDR2 sequences are LGHDT and YNNKEL (reference sequence). This chain links TRBV3-1 (or the pseudogene TRBV3-2) with TRBJ2-1; possibly TRBD2 for D (6 bases). The specimen sequenced was peripheral blood. This clonotype was obtained from a man between 65 and 79 years old with acute or convalescent COVID-19. The CDR3 sequence is CASSQDHREYEQFF. The CDR3 DNA follows: TGTGCCAGCAGCCAAGATCACCGGGAGTATGAGCAGTTCTTC.